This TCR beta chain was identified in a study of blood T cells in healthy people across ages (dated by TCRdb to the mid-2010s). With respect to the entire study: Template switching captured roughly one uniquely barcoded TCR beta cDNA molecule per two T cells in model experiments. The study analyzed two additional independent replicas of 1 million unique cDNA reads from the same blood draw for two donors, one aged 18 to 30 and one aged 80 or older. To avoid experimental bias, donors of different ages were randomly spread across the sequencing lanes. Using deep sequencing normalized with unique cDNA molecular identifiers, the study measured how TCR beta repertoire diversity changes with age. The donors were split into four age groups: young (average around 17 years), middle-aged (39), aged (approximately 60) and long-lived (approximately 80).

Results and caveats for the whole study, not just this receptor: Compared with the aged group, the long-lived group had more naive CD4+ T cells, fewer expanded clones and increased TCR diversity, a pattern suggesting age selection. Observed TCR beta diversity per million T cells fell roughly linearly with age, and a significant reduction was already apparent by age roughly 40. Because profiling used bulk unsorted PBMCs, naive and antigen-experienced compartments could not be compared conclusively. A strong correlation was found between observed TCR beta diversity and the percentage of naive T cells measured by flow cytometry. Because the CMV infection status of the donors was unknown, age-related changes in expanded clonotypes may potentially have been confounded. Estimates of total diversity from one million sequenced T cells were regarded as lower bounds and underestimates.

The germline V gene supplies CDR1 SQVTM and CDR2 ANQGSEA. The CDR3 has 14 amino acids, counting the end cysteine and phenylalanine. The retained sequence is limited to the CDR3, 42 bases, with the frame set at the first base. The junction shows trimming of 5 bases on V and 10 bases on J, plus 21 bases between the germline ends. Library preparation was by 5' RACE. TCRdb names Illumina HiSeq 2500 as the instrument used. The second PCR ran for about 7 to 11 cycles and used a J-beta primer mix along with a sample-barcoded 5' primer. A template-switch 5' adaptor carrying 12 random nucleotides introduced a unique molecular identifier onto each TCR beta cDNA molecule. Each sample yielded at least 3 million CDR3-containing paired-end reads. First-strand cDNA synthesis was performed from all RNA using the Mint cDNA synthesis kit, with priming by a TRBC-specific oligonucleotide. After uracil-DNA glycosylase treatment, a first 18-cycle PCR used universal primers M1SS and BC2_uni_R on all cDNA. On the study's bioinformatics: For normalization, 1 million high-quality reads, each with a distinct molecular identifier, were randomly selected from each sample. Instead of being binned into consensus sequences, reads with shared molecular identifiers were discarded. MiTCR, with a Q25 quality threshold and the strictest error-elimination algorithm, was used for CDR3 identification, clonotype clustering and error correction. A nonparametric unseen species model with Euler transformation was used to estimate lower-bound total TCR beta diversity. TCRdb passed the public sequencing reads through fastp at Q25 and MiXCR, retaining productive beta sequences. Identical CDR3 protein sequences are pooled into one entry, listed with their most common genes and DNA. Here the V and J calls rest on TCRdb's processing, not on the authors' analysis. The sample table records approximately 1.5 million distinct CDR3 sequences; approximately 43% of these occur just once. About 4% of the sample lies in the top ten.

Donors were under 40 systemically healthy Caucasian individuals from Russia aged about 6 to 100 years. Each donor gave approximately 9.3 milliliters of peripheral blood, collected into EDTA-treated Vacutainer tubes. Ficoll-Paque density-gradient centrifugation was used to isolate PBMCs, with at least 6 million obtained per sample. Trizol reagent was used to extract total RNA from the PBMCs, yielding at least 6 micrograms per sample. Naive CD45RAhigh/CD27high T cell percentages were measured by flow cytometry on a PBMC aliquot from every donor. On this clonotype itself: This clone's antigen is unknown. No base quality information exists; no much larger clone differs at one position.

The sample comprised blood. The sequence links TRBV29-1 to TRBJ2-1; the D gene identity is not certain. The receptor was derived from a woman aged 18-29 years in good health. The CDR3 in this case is CSVKGLALAYEQFF. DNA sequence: TGCAGCGTTAAGGGTCTGGCACTTGCCTACGAGCAGTTCTTC.